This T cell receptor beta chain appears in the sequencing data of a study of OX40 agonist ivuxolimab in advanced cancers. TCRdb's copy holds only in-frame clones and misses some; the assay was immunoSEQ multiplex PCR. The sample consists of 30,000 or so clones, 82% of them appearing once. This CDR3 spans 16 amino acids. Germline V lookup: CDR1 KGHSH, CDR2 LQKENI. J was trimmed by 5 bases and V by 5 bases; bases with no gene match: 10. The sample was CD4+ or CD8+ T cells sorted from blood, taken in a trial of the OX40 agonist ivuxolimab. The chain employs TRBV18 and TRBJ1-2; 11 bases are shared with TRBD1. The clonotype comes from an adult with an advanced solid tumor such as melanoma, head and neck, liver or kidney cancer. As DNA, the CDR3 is TGTGCCAGCTCATCCGGGACAGGGGGGATCCTTTATGGCTACACCTTC. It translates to CASSSGTGGILYGYTF.